This T cell receptor (beta chain) was retrieved from a study of cytomegalovirus exposure and HLA in healthy donors. The CDR3 has 16 amino acids. V was trimmed by 1 base and J by 2 bases, leaving 11 bases between them. Germline V gene lookup returns CDR1 SGHTA and CDR2 FQGNSA. The PCR ran on 60 Vbeta and 13 Jbeta primers. Data came from immunoSEQ multiplex PCR; TCRdb stores just in-frame clones and leaves some out. The repertoire holds around 110,000 clones, with approximately 79% as singletons. The sequence derives from a woman aged 35 to 49 in good health and CMV-seropositive. The material sequenced was PBMCs. The gene calls are TRBV7-2 and TRBJ2-2, with D maybe TRBD2 (5 bases). The CDR3 spells CASSLDPGINTGELFF. The DNA of the CDR3 is TGTGCCAGCAGCTTAGATCCGGGGATCAACACCGGGGAGCTGTTTTTT.